The rows below give T cell receptor beta chains drawn from one sample of a study of blood T cell repertoires in COVID-19. Sequencing was performed with immunoSEQ multiplex PCR; in TCRdb, only in-frame clones are kept and a portion is missing. The table has 110,000 or so clones, around nine tenths seen once. The specimen was peripheral blood. Every receptor here comes from a woman in her 70s who had recovered from COVID-19. The CDR3 runs from the conserved cysteine through the conserved F or W. D genes are given only for firm matches. For some rows the clone size is stated as once, few or many, or as a class when expanded; others skip it.

J | D | size | V | CDR3 | DNA
TRBJ2-6 | TRBD1 | - | TRBV5-6 | CASSLALGQGSGANVLTF | TGTGCCAGCAGCTTGGCCTTGGGACAGGGTTCCGGGGCCAACGTCCTGACTTTC
TRBJ2-7 | TRBD1 | few | TRBV15 | CATSREKGGQGFRSEQYF | TGTGCCACCAGCAGAGAGAAAGGAGGACAGGGGTTTCGGAGCGAGCAGTACTTC
TRBJ1-1 | TRBD1 | - | TRBV19 | CASSMGQGLAFF | TGTGCCAGTAGTATGGGACAGGGGCTGGCTTTCTTT
TRBJ1-1 | - | - | TRBV5-4 | CASSPAGVGSEAFF | TGTGCCAGCAGCCCCGCAGGGGTGGGATCTGAAGCTTTCTTT
TRBJ2-3 | TRBD2 | once | TRBV5-1 | CASSSREDRTDTQYF | TGCGCCAGCAGCTCGCGGGAGGACCGCACAGATACGCAGTATTTT
TRBJ2-1 | TRBD2 | - | TRBV7-3 | CASSPRGTSGEQFF | TGTGCCAGCAGCCCCCGCGGGACTAGCGGCGAGCAGTTCTTC
TRBJ2-1 | TRBD2 | - | TRBV18 | CASSPPGRAKYEQFF | TGTGCCAGCTCACCACCCGGGAGGGCCAAGTATGAGCAGTTCTTC
TRBJ2-3 | TRBD2 | - | TRBV4-3 | CASSQDPSGDTDTQYF | TGCGCCAGCAGCCAAGACCCTAGCGGAGACACAGATACGCAGTATTTT
TRBJ2-5 | TRBD1 | - | TRBV2 | CASRALTGGRPETQYF | TGTGCCAGCAGGGCCCTCACAGGGGGTCGTCCGGAGACCCAGTACTTC
TRBJ2-5 | TRBD1 | - | TRBV7-9 | CASATGGRPQETQYF | TGTGCCAGCGCCACAGGGGGCAGGCCACAAGAGACCCAGTACTTC
TRBJ2-7 | - | - | TRBV19 | CASSISGIYEQYF | TGTGCCAGTAGTATCTCGGGTATCTACGAGCAGTACTTC
TRBJ1-2 | - | - | TRBV4-2 | CASSQAGGGDYGYTF | TGTGCCAGCAGCCAAGCAGGAGGAGGCGACTATGGCTACACCTTC
TRBJ1-1 | - | - | TRBV5-4 | CASSWGGTEAFF | TGTGCCAGCAGCTGGGGAGGAACTGAAGCTTTCTTT
TRBJ2-7 | - | - | TRBV7-2 | CASSLDWGLGEQYF | TGTGCCAGCAGCTTAGATTGGGGGCTCGGGGAGCAGTACTTC
TRBJ1-6 | - | - | TRBV27 | CASSLQGINYNSPLHF | TGTGCCAGCAGTTTACAGGGGATCAACTATAATTCACCCCTCCACTTT
TRBJ2-2 | - | - | TRBV27 | CASSPSYTGELFF | TGTGCCAGCAGTCCTAGCTACACCGGGGAGCTGTTTTTT
TRBJ2-1 | TRBD1 | - | TRBV19 | CASYGTGILEGAEQFF | TGTGCCAGTTATGGGACAGGGATCTTAGAGGGGGCTGAGCAGTTCTTC
TRBJ1-2 | TRBD1 | - | TRBV6-2/TRBV6-3 | CASSRNPDRALYYGYTF | TGTGCCAGCAGCCGGAACCCGGACAGGGCCCTTTACTATGGCTACACCTTC
TRBJ1-2 | - | - | TRBV5-6 | CASSSQGQYGYTF | TGTGCCAGCAGCTCCCAGGGTCAATATGGCTACACCTTC
TRBJ1-1 | - | - | TRBV19 | CASIPLGRKRDTEAFF | TGTGCCAGTATCCCTTTGGGCAGAAAGCGGGACACTGAAGCTTTCTTT
TRBJ2-4 | TRBD2 | once | TRBV10-1 | CASILAGGVRENIQYF | TGCGCCAGCATCCTCGCGGGAGGGGTTCGGGAAAACATTCAGTACTTC
TRBJ2-4 | TRBD1 | once | TRBV7-9 | CASSVTRGLLAKNIQYF | TGTGCCAGCAGCGTCACCAGGGGGCTCCTAGCCAAAAACATTCAGTACTTC
TRBJ2-7 | TRBD2 | - | TRBV28 | CAHRGGPSYEQYF | TGTGCCCACCGCGGGGGGCCATCCTACGAGCAGTACTTC
TRBJ2-1 | TRBD2 | - | TRBV5-4 | CASSLYAGGGEQFF | TGTGCCAGCAGCTTGTACGCGGGAGGTGGAGAGCAGTTCTTC
TRBJ2-7 | - | - | TRBV7-9 | CASSYRGFSSYEQYF | TGTGCCAGCAGCTATAGGGGCTTCAGCTCCTACGAGCAGTACTTC